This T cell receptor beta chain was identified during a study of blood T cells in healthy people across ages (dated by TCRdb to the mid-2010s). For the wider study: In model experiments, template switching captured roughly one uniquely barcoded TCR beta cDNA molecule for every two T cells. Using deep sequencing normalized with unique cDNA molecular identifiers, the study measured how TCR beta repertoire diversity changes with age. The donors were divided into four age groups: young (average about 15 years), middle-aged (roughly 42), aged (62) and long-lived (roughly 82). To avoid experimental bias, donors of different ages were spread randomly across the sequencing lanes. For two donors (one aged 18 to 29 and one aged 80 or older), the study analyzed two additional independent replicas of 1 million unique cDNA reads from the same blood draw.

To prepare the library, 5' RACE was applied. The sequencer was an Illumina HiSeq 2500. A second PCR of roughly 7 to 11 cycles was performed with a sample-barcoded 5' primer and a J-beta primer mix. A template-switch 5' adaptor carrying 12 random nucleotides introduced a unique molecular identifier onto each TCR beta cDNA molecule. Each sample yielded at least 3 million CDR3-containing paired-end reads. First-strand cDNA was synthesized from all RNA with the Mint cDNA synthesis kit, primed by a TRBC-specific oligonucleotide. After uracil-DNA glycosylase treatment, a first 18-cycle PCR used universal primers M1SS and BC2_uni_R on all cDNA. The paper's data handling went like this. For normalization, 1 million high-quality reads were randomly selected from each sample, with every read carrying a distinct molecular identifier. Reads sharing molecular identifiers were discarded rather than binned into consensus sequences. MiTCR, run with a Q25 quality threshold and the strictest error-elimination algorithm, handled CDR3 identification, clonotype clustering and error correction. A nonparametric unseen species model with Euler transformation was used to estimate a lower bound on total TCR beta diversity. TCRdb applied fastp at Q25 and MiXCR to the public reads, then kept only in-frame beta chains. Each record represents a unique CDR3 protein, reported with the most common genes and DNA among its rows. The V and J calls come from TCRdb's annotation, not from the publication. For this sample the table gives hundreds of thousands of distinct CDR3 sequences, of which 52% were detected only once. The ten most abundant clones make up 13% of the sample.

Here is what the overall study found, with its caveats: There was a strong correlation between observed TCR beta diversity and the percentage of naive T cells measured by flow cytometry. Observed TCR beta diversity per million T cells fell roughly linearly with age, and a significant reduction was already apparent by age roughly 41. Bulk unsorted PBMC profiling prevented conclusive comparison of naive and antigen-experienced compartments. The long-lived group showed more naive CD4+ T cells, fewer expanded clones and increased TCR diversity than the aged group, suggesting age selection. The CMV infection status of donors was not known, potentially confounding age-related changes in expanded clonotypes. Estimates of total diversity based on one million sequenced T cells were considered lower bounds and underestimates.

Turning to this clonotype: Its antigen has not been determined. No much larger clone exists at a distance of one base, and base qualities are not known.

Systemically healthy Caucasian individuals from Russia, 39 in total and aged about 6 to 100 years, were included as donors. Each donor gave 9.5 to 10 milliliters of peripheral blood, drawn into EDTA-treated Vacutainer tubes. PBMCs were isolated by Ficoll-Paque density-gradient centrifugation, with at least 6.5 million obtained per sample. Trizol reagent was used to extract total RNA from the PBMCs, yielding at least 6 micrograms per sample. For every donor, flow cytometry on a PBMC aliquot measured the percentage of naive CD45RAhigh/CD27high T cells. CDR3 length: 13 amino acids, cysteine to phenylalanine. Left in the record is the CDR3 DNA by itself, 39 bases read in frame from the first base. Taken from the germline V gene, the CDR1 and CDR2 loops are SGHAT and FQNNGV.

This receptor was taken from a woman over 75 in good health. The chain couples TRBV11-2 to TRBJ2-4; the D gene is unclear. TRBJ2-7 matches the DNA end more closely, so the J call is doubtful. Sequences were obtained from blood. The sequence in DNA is TGTGCCAGCAGCTTGTCTTCAGCCTACGAGCAGTACTTC. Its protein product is CASSLSSAYEQYF.